A selection of T cell receptor beta chains follows, all from one sample in a study of T cell responses to AZD1222 COVID-19 vaccine. Profiling relied on immunoSEQ multiplex PCR, and the TCRdb table lists in-frame clones only, not all of them. The sample yields 90,000 to 120,000 clones, approximately 88% seen once. The source was peripheral blood, collected on day 0 of AZD1222 vaccination. These TCRs come from an adult in good health. Both conserved end residues are part of each CDR3. The D gene is left open where the match is weak. For some rows the clone size is stated as once, few or many, or as a class when expanded; others skip it.

J	size	D	V	DNA	CDR3
TRBJ2-5	.	.	TRBV5-1	TGCGCCAGCAGCTCCATAGTTGGGGAGACCCAGTACTTC	CASSSIVGETQYF
TRBJ1-6	.	.	TRBV30	TGTGCCTGGAGCCAACGGGGGAATTCACCCCTCCACTTT	CAWSQRGNSPLHF
TRBJ1-2	few	TRBD1	TRBV5-1	TGCGCCAGCAGCTTGGATTCAGGACAGGGGAGCCGCTACACCTTC	CASSLDSGQGSRYTF
TRBJ1-5	.	.	TRBV5-1	TGCGCCAGCAGCCCGTGGGGGGGGCCGGGTCAGCCCCAGCATTTT	CASSPWGGPGQPQHF
TRBJ1-2	.	.	TRBV25-1	TGTGCCAGCAGTGAGTGGGAAGGGACGGTCGATGGCTACACCTTC	CASSEWEGTVDGYTF
TRBJ2-2	.	.	TRBV14	TGTGCCAGCAGCTCAAGGGGTGGCGGGGAGCTGTTTTTT	CASSSRGGGELFF
TRBJ1-1	.	.	TRBV21-1	TGTGCCAGCAGCAAAGGCCAAGGAGTGAACACTGAAGCTTTCTTT	CASSKGQGVNTEAFF
TRBJ2-7	.	.	TRBV2	TGTGCCAGCACCACTGGTTACGAGCAGTACTTC	CASTTGYEQYF
TRBJ2-7	.	.	TRBV27	TGTGCCAGCAGATGGGGGGCCAGGCCGGACTACGAGCAGTACTTC	CASRWGARPDYEQYF
TRBJ1-1	.	.	TRBV5-5	TGTGCCAGCAGCTTTTATGTAAACACTGAAGCTTTCTTT	CASSFYVNTEAFF
TRBJ2-7	.	.	TRBV12-3/TRBV12-4	TGTGCCAGCAGTCCCGGACCCAACTACGAGCAGTACTTC	CASSPGPNYEQYF
TRBJ2-2	.	.	TRBV15	TGTGCCACCAGCAGAGATCTGGCTAGTACTGGTGGGGAGCTGTTTTTT	CATSRDLASTGGELFF
TRBJ2-7	.	TRBD2	TRBV6-6	TGTGCCAGCAGCTGGGGCATTGGACTAGCGGGGGCCTTC	CASSWGIGLAGAF
TRBJ1-5	.	TRBD1	TRBV15	TGTGCCACCAGCCGGGACAGGGGATTTCAGCCCCAGCATTTT	CATSRDRGFQPQHF
TRBJ2-1	.	.	TRBV5-6	TGTGCCAGCGCCGTGGTAGGCAATGAGCAGTTCTTC	CASAVVGNEQFF
TRBJ2-2	.	.	TRBV15	TGTGCCTCCGCGGAACAGGGGAACACCGGGGAGCTGTTTTTT	CASAEQGNTGELFF
TRBJ1-3	.	TRBD1	TRBV27	TGTGCCAGCAGTTCACCTACGCGAGGGGGCTCCGGAAACACCATATATTTT	CASSSPTRGGSGNTIYF
TRBJ1-2	.	.	TRBV6-6	TGTGCCAGCAGCCCCGACACCTACTATGGCTACACCTTC	CASSPDTYYGYTF
TRBJ1-1	.	TRBD1	TRBV5-1	TGCGCCAGCAGCATAGGGGGCTTGAGGACTGAAGCTTTCTTT	CASSIGGLRTEAFF
TRBJ2-7	.	TRBD1	TRBV5-1	TGCGCCAGCAGCTTGGCCGCGGGGACAGGGGGAGCCGAGCAGTACTTC	CASSLAAGTGGAEQYF
TRBJ2-5	.	.	TRBV18	TGTGCCAGCTCACCACAAGGGGGGGGTCTTGAGACCCAGTACTTC	CASSPQGGGLETQYF
TRBJ2-1	.	.	TRBV6-2/TRBV6-3	TGTGCCAGCAGTCGTGGACAGCCTGAGTACAATGAGCAGTTCTTC	CASSRGQPEYNEQFF
TRBJ1-2	.	.	TRBV30	TGTGCCTGGAGCAGGGCACGGATTAACTATGGCTACACCTTC	CAWSRARINYGYTF
TRBJ1-1	.	.	TRBV18	TGTGCCAGCTCACCTAATGTTGGGAACACTGAAGCTTTCTTT	CASSPNVGNTEAFF
TRBJ1-5	.	TRBD1	TRBV10-3	TGTGCCATCAGCCCCCTATGGACAGGGAACAATCAGCCCCAGCATTTT	CAISPLWTGNNQPQHF
TRBJ2-5	.	.	TRBV9	TGTGCCAGCAGCGTAGGACGGAACCTTAAACAAGAGACCCAGTACTTC	CASSVGRNLKQETQYF
TRBJ2-7	.	TRBD1	TRBV5-1	TGCGCCAGCAGCTTTACAGGGGGCAACGAGCAGTACTTC	CASSFTGGNEQYF
TRBJ2-7	.	TRBD1	TRBV5-8	TGTGCCAGCAGCCCAGGACAGGTCTCCTACGAGCAGTACTTC	CASSPGQVSYEQYF
TRBJ1-5	.	.	TRBV2	TGTGCCAGCAGTCCTTATCAGGGTGGTGGCAATCAGCCCCAGCATTTT	CASSPYQGGGNQPQHF
TRBJ1-4	.	.	TRBV5-1	TGCGCCAGCAGCCCCCCAGCCGGGGGTGAAAAACTGTTTTTT	CASSPPAGGEKLFF
TRBJ1-3	.	.	TRBV15	TGTGCCACCAAGGCATCCGGGGGACGGAACTCTGGAAACACCATATATTTT	CATKASGGRNSGNTIYF
TRBJ1-2	once	.	TRBV5-5	TGTGCCAGCAGCTCTGGCGGTAACTATGGCTACACCTTC	CASSSGGNYGYTF
TRBJ1-1	.	.	TRBV24-1	TGTGCCACCAGTGATTTGCTGAGGGCAGGGGTCCCCACTGAAGCTTTCTTT	CATSDLLRAGVPTEAFF
TRBJ1-1	once	.	TRBV5-1	TGCGCCAGCAGCTTGGGACAGATGAACACTGAAGCTTTCTTT	CASSLGQMNTEAFF
TRBJ2-3	.	.	TRBV7-2	TGTGCCAGCAGCCCGGCCCACACAGATACGCAGTATTTT	CASSPAHTDTQYF
TRBJ2-7	once	TRBD2	TRBV27	TGTGCCAGCAGTTTATCGGCGGGAGTCCCCTACGAGCAGTACTTC	CASSLSAGVPYEQYF
TRBJ2-7	.	.	TRBV3-1/TRBV3-2	TGTGCCAGCAGTCCCACGGCCTACGAGCAGTACTTC	CASSPTAYEQYF
TRBJ2-5	.	.	TRBV24-1	TGTGCCACCAGTGCCGGACAGTATCAAGAGACCCAGTACTTC	CATSAGQYQETQYF
TRBJ2-3	.	.	TRBV3-1/TRBV3-2	TGTGCCAGCAGCCCCCTACCTTTAGCGGTTAGCACAGATACGCAGTATTTT	CASSPLPLAVSTDTQYF
TRBJ2-4	.	TRBD1	TRBV6-5	TGTGCCAGCAGTTACGCACTGACAGGGGCCAAAAACATTCAGTACTTC	CASSYALTGAKNIQYF
TRBJ1-2	.	TRBD1	TRBV5-4	TGTGCCAGCAGCTACAGGGGAAACTATGGCTACACCTTC	CASSYRGNYGYTF
TRBJ2-1	once	.	TRBV3-1/TRBV3-2	TGTGCCAGCAGCCCCGCGGGCAATGAGCAGTTCTTC	CASSPAGNEQFF
TRBJ1-5	once	.	TRBV12-3/TRBV12-4	TGTGCCAGCAGTTTGGGCAATCAGCCCCAGCATTTT	CASSLGNQPQHF
TRBJ2-2	.	.	TRBV11-3	TGTGCCAGCACCGCCGGGACCGACACCGGGGAGCTGTTTTTT	CASTAGTDTGELFF
TRBJ1-4	few	.	TRBV14	TGTGCCAGCAGCCAAGTCCCAGTTATTGCAACTAATGAAAAACTGTTTTTT	CASSQVPVIATNEKLFF
TRBJ2-7	.	TRBD2	TRBV27	TGTGCCAGCAGTTTAGCACTAGCGGGGACCTACGAGCAGTACTTC	CASSLALAGTYEQYF
TRBJ2-7	.	TRBD1	TRBV10-2	TGCGCCAGCACCCTCCAGGGGGACGGGGCCTACGAGCAGTACTTC	CASTLQGDGAYEQYF
TRBJ2-7	.	.	TRBV18	TGTGCCAGCTCACCAAATCAGGGCACGACCTACGAGCAGTACTTC	CASSPNQGTTYEQYF